This entry lists 15 T cell receptor beta chains sequenced from one sample in a study of T cell repertoires in cytomegalovirus infection. TCRdb recomputed calls from the reads with MiXCR, one row per CDR3 protein. The sample includes 740,000 or so distinct CDR3 sequences, 35% to 45% seen only once; the top ten take about 2.8%. The sample comprised PBMCs. The source of these receptors is a human donor in good health (CMV status not recorded). Some clones in this sample may be carry-over from other donors' samples.

This clonotype was seen ten or more times. The chain is built from TRBV6-5 and TRBJ2-6; TRBD1 might be the D (6 bases). V was cut by 2 bases and J by 9 bases, with 11 bases left in between. The CDR3 runs 14 residues. The germline V gene encodes CDR1 MNHEY and CDR2 SVGAGI. CDR3 nucleotides: TGTGCCAGCAGTTACAGAGACAGGCTCAACGTCCTGACTTTC. It translates to CASSYRDRLNVLTF.

Comments on this clonotype: Since no conserved phenylalanine or tryptophan closes the CDR3, a read error is the likely cause. The DNA is left out, because the CDR3 cannot be placed on it with certainty; the CDR3 is given as TCRdb lists it. The V call is TRBV7-9, the J call TRBJ2-1. Germline V CDR1 and CDR2: SEHNR, FQNEAQ (reference sequence). The length of the CDR3 is 13 amino acids, counting both ends. The CDR3 reads CASSLDTRYEQLL.

This clonotype was seen only once. This sequence joins TRBV19 and TRBJ2-7, with D possibly matching TRBD1 (5 bases). From germline, CDR1 is LNHDA and CDR2 SQIVND (reference sequence). This CDR3 comprises 13 residues. Between the trimmed V and J ends, which lost 3 bases and 4 bases, there was a span of 10 bases. In DNA form, the CDR3 reads TGTGCCAGTAGTATGGTGGGGCCTTACGAGCAGTACTTC. Its protein is CASSMVGPYEQYF.

The rearrangement uses TRBV7-4 and TRBJ2-1; 14 bases agree with TRBD2. Germline V gene sequence: CDR1 SGHVT, CDR2 SQSDAQ. The CDR3 contains 16 residues. V was clipped by 5 bases and J by 8 bases; unmatched bases: 8. This chain's CDR3 is CASSHGTSGSHDEQFF. Written as DNA, the CDR3 is TGTGCCAGCAGCCATGGGACTAGCGGGAGTCACGATGAGCAGTTCTTC.

J is TRBJ2-7 and V is TRBV5-6; no clear D. The CDR3 covers 12 residues. Germline assignment: CDR1 SGHDT and CDR2 YYEEEE. Trimming took off 2 bases at V and 6 bases at J, with 9 bases between the two ends. The CDR3 DNA reads as TGTGCCAGCAGCTTTTCTGAGACCGAGCAGTACTTC. This codes for CASSFSETEQYF.

The chain combines TRBV12-3 or TRBV12-4 with TRBJ2-2; perhaps TRBD2 as D (6 bases). This CDR3 contains 16 residues. The ends were cut back, 3 bases at V and 1 base at J, with 12 bases in the middle. The CDR3 protein is CASSLPSVMNTGELFF. The CDR3 nucleotides are TGTGCCAGCAGTTTGCCTAGCGTGATGAACACCGGGGAGCTGTTTTTT.

CDR3 nucleotide sequence: TGTGCCAGCAGTTTGCTGGGACCGGGGAGAGGTGGCTACACCTTC. Protein product: CASSLLGPGRGGYTF. The genes are TRBV28 and TRBJ1-2, with a possible D match to TRBD1 (5 bases). V gave up 3 bases and J gave up 7 bases, with 18 bases separating them. CDR1 MDHEN and CDR2 SYDVKM come from the germline V gene. The CDR3 sequence is 15 residues long.

This clonotype has more than one count but fewer than ten. CDR3 sequence: CASSRSSMNTEAFF. CDR3 sequence (DNA): TGTGCCAGCAGTCGGTCGAGCATGAACACTGAAGCTTTCTTT. The J gene is TRBJ1-1, the V gene TRBV12-3 or TRBV12-4; D is unresolved. V lost 5 bases to trimming and J lost 0 bases, with 10 bases between them. This CDR3 is 14 amino acids long.

The chain employs TRBV12-3 or TRBV12-4 and TRBJ2-7, with 7 bases fitting TRBD1. The CDR3 is 14 amino acids. Trimming cost V 5 bases and J 5 bases; bases outside gene matches: 9. In nucleotides, the CDR3 is TGTGCCAGCAGTATCTCCGGGACAGTGGACGAGCAGTACTTC. Translating it yields CASSISGTVDEQYF.

V is TRBV20-1 and J is TRBJ1-2; D might be TRBD1 (6 bases). The V end lost 5 bases, the J end lost 5 bases, and 15 bases lay between the germline ends. This CDR3 is 13 amino acids long. Per germline, CDR1 DFQATT and CDR2 SNEGSKA (reference sequence). As DNA, the CDR3 is TGCAGTGCTCAACACAGGGTAGAGTATGGCTACACCTTC. Encoded protein: CSAQHRVEYGYTF.

This clonotype was seen a handful of times. The gene calls are TRBV7-2 and TRBJ2-2, with a tentative D call TRBD2 (6 bases). The CDR3 runs to 14 residues. Per the germline V gene, CDR1 is SGHTA and CDR2 is FQGNSA. V dropped 5 bases and J dropped 9 bases, with 16 bases sitting between them. DNA for the CDR3: TGTGCCAGCAGCGACCCGGGAGACATACGGGAGCTGTTTTTT. Amino acids: CASSDPGDIRELFF.

The chain couples TRBV19 to TRBJ2-1; weak D call: TRBD2 (6 bases). The CDR3 runs to 13 residues. Germline CDR1 reads LNHDA; CDR2 reads SQIVND (reference sequence). Trimming removed 10 bases from V and 0 bases from J, with 10 bases in between. CDR3 DNA: TGTGCCACCCACGGGAGCTCCTACAATGAGCAGTTCTTC. It encodes CATHGSSYNEQFF.

This clonotype has just a few counts. The gene calls are TRBV11-2 and TRBJ2-3; no definite D call. The CDR3 length is 15 residues. Germline CDR1 SGHAT, CDR2 FQNNGV. The V end was cut by 3 bases, the J end by 6 bases, with 16 bases between. The CDR3, as DNA: TGTGCCAGCAGCTTCTTTATATCCGCTGGGGATACGCAGTATTTT. The encoded protein is CASSFFISAGDTQYF. The variable domain in full, with the rest retrieved from reference TRBV11-2 and TRBJ2-3, is EAGVAQSPRYKIIEKRQSVAFWCNPISGHATLYWYQQILGQGPKLLIQFQNNGVVDDSQLPKDRFSAERLKGVDSTLKIQPAKLEDSAVYLCASSFFISAGDTQYFGPGTRLTVL.

The chain joins TRBV13 to TRBJ2-1; 9 positions match TRBD2. Germline V gene sequence: CDR1 PRHDT, CDR2 FYEKMQ (reference sequence). Germline trimming cut 5 bases from V and 8 bases from J; bases unmatched to any gene: 10. This CDR3 is built from 15 residues. The CDR3 region is CASSLRGGGFDEQFF. The DNA for the CDR3 is TGTGCCAGCAGCCTGCGGGGGGGCGGATTCGATGAGCAGTTCTTC.

The rearrangement joins TRBV7-3 to TRBJ2-3; D gene ambiguous. The length of the CDR3 is 13 residues. Trimming removed 5 bases at V and 3 bases at J, with 9 bases between. From germline, CDR1 is SGHTA and CDR2 FQGTGA. The CDR3 reads CASSNAPTDTQYF. The CDR3 DNA reads TGTGCCAGCAGCAACGCCCCGACAGATACGCAGTATTTT.